Listed below are T cell receptor beta chains from one sample, sequenced in a study of siplizumab effects on memory and regulatory T cells. Assay: immunoSEQ multiplex PCR; the TCRdb copy retains only in-frame clones and omits some. The sample lists some 100,000 clones; roughly 92% were seen once. Sequencing was done on a sample of Tregs sorted from blood. Receptors originate from a human donor in good health. CDR3s include the opening cysteine and the closing phenylalanine or tryptophan. The D gene is left open where the match is weak. Clone sizes are given selectively: once, few, many, or a class where the clone is expanded.

j_gene	abundance	d_gene	len	v_gene	CDR3aa	CDR3nt
TRBJ1-1	NA	NA	12	TRBV28	CASKLGPTEAFF	TGTGCCAGCAAGCTTGGACCCACTGAAGCTTTCTTT
TRBJ1-2	NA	TRBD1	14	TRBV7-2	CASSLGGTGFGYTF	TGTGCCAGCAGCTTAGGCGGGACAGGGTTCGGCTACACCTTC
TRBJ2-1	once	NA	19	TRBV15	CATSRDRRGLASSYNEQFF	TGTGCCACCAGCAGAGATCGGAGGGGGCTAGCGAGCTCCTACAATGAGCAGTTCTTC
TRBJ2-7	NA	TRBD2	15	TRBV18	CASSPLAGGPYEQYF	TGTGCCAGCTCTCCACTAGCGGGAGGGCCCTACGAGCAGTACTTC
TRBJ1-1	once	NA	16	TRBV7-3	CASSPQLDRLGTEAFF	TGTGCCAGCAGCCCCCAATTGGACAGACTGGGCACTGAAGCTTTCTTT
TRBJ2-7	NA	TRBD1	14	TRBV19	CASRGTGRTYEQYF	TGTGCCAGTAGGGGGACAGGGAGGACCTACGAGCAGTACTTC
TRBJ1-3	NA	TRBD1	14	TRBV6-1	CASTEDRAGNTIYF	TGTGCCAGCACCGAGGACAGGGCGGGAAACACCATATATTTT
TRBJ2-7	NA	TRBD2	18	TRBV4-1	CASSQTGTSGTLPTQQYF	TGCGCCAGCAGCCAAACCGGGACTAGCGGGACTCTCCCTACGCAGCAGTACTTC
TRBJ1-5	NA	TRBD1	13	TRBV28	CASTGQANQPQHF	TGTGCCAGCACGGGACAGGCGAATCAGCCCCAGCATTTT
TRBJ2-7	NA	NA	14	TRBV19	CASSSPGQNYEQYF	TGTGCCAGTAGTAGTCCCGGACAGAACTACGAGCAGTACTTC
TRBJ1-5	NA	TRBD1	15	TRBV18	CASSPNDRGYQPQHF	TGTGCCAGCTCACCAAACGACAGGGGATATCAGCCCCAGCATTTT
TRBJ1-1	NA	NA	11	TRBV20-1	CSAKGSPGAFF	TGCAGTGCTAAGGGCTCCCCCGGGGCTTTCTTT
TRBJ2-5	NA	NA	14	TRBV2	CASSEFVVLETQYF	TGTGCCAGCAGTGAATTCGTAGTCCTCGAGACCCAGTACTTC
TRBJ1-1	NA	NA	14	TRBV5-5	CASSLGPDLAEAFF	TGTGCCAGCAGCTTGGGTCCGGATTTGGCTGAAGCTTTCTTT
TRBJ2-5	NA	NA	12	TRBV21-1	CASSKTVETQYF	TGTGCCAGCAGCAAGACGGTCGAGACCCAGTACTTC
TRBJ1-2	NA	NA	13	TRBV5-6	CASSLKGVYGYTF	TGTGCCAGCAGCTTGAAGGGCGTGTATGGCTACACCTTC
TRBJ1-2	NA	NA	13	TRBV6-5	CASSYTASYGYTF	TGTGCCAGCAGTTACACCGCCTCCTATGGCTACACCTTC
TRBJ2-4	NA	NA	13	TRBV5-6	CASSNGAENIQYF	TGTGCCAGCAGCAATGGGGCGGAAAACATTCAGTACTTC
TRBJ2-7	NA	NA	11	TRBV7-6	CASSLDYEQYF	TGTGCCAGCAGCTTAGATTACGAGCAGTACTTC
TRBJ1-3	NA	NA	14	TRBV9	CASSVLSSGNTIYF	TGTGCCAGCAGCGTGCTAAGCTCTGGAAACACCATATATTTT
TRBJ1-5	NA	NA	12	TRBV7-9	CASSPSGQPQHF	TGTGCCAGCAGCCCTTCGGGGCAGCCCCAGCATTTT
TRBJ2-3	once	TRBD2	15	TRBV2	CASSPSGRFTDTQYF	TGTGCCAGCAGCCCTAGCGGGCGATTCACAGATACGCAGTATTTT
TRBJ1-2	once	NA	16	TRBV5-6	CASRQPKDGANYGYTF	TGTGCCAGCAGGCAACCAAAGGACGGGGCAAACTATGGCTACACCTTC
TRBJ2-5	NA	NA	14	TRBV19	CASNMGGGGETQYF	TGTGCCAGTAACATGGGGGGAGGAGGAGAGACCCAGTACTTC
TRBJ2-1	NA	NA	17	TRBV4-1	CASSQRAGGRPNNEQFF	TGCGCCAGCAGCCAGAGGGCGGGCGGCAGACCGAACAATGAGCAGTTCTTC
TRBJ1-4	NA	NA	14	TRBV19	CASNDQGKTEKLFF	TGTGCCAGCAACGATCAAGGGAAGACTGAAAAACTGTTTTTT
TRBJ2-1	NA	NA	15	TRBV7-3	CASSSAGLKENEQFF	TGTGCCAGCAGCTCGGCGGGACTGAAAGAGAATGAGCAGTTCTTC
TRBJ2-1	once	TRBD2	18	TRBV10-1	CASSESTFSGRGYNEQFF	TGCGCCAGCAGTGAGTCGACTTTTTCCGGGAGGGGATACAATGAGCAGTTCTTC
TRBJ1-1	NA	NA	15	TRBV18	CASSPSASRAPEAFF	TGTGCCAGCTCACCATCGGCCAGCCGCGCACCTGAAGCTTTCTTT
TRBJ1-1	NA	NA	15	TRBV28	CASSPRSGRGTEAFF	TGTGCCAGCAGTCCAAGGTCAGGCAGGGGCACTGAAGCTTTCTTT
TRBJ2-2	few	NA	13	TRBV28	CASRGENTGELFF	TGTGCCAGCAGGGGAGAGAACACCGGGGAGCTGTTTTTT
TRBJ2-1	once	TRBD2	19	TRBV6-4	CASSARGSGSWSSYNEQFF	TGTGCCAGCAGTGCCCGGGGTAGCGGGAGTTGGAGCTCCTACAATGAGCAGTTCTTC
TRBJ2-1	NA	TRBD2	15	TRBV27	CASSLYRLRGVEQFF	TGTGCCAGCAGTTTATACCGACTACGGGGGGTTGAGCAGTTCTTC
TRBJ2-1	NA	TRBD1	16	TRBV29-1	CSVEDGQGGLQNEQFF	TGCAGCGTTGAAGATGGACAGGGGGGCCTACAGAATGAGCAGTTCTTC
TRBJ1-6	once	TRBD1	14	TRBV27	CASSLLQGISPLHF	TGTGCCAGCAGTTTATTACAGGGGATCTCACCCCTCCACTTT
TRBJ2-3	NA	TRBD2	17	TRBV19	CASSNPGLAGDPDTQYF	TGTGCCAGTAGTAATCCGGGACTAGCGGGAGATCCAGATACGCAGTATTTT
TRBJ2-1	once	TRBD2	17	TRBV5-1	CASSLVATSGRYNEQFF	TGCGCCAGCAGCTTGGTCGCTACTAGCGGGAGGTACAATGAGCAGTTCTTC
TRBJ2-2	NA	NA	14	TRBV6-1	CASRELPGTGELFF	TGTGCCAGCCGGGAGCTACCAGGGACCGGGGAGCTGTTTTTT
TRBJ2-2	NA	NA	14	TRBV11-3	CASSLERSTGELFF	TGTGCCAGCAGCTTAGAGCGGAGCACCGGGGAGCTGTTTTTT
TRBJ2-6	NA	NA	15	TRBV30	CACRYYDSGANVLTF	TGTGCCTGCAGGTACTATGACTCTGGGGCCAACGTCCTGACTTTC
TRBJ2-3	NA	NA	12	TRBV9	CASSAHRDTQYF	TGTGCCAGCAGCGCCCATCGAGATACGCAGTATTTT
TRBJ2-3	NA	TRBD1	12	TRBV6-5	CASSRLGQGGYF	TGTGCCAGCAGTCGTTTGGGACAGGGGGGGTATTTT
TRBJ2-7	NA	NA	14	TRBV2	CASRKGALPYEQYF	TGTGCCAGCAGAAAAGGGGCGCTTCCCTACGAGCAGTACTTC
TRBJ2-7	NA	TRBD1	14	TRBV6-1	CASSRGQGPYEQYF	TGTGCCAGCAGTAGAGGACAGGGCCCGTACGAGCAGTACTTC
TRBJ1-1	NA	NA	14	TRBV2	CASTTYGGAAEAFF	TGTGCCAGCACCACGTACGGGGGCGCGGCTGAAGCTTTCTTT
TRBJ2-7	NA	NA	14	TRBV10-1	CAISDRCSLYEQYF	TGCGCCATCTCGGATCGGTGTTCCCTCTACGAGCAGTACTTC
TRBJ1-2	NA	NA	16	TRBV7-9	CASSLSFVTANYGYTF	TGTGCCAGCAGCTTATCTTTCGTGACAGCTAACTATGGCTACACCTTC
TRBJ2-1	NA	NA	13	TRBV5-1	CASSAGLINEQFF	TGCGCCAGCAGCGCGGGACTCATCAATGAGCAGTTCTTC
TRBJ2-5	NA	NA	14	TRBV28	CASSPELGVETQYF	TGTGCCAGCAGTCCTGAGCTTGGTGTAGAGACCCAGTACTTC
TRBJ2-3	NA	TRBD2	15	TRBV2	CATKGTSGGQDTQYF	TGTGCCACCAAAGGGACTAGCGGAGGACAAGATACGCAGTATTTT
TRBJ2-1	NA	NA	14	TRBV6-1	CASRASRGYNEQFF	TGTGCCAGCAGAGCTTCCCGGGGGTACAATGAGCAGTTCTTC
TRBJ1-1	NA	NA	13	TRBV18	CASSPRFAERAFF	TGTGCCAGCTCACCAAGGTTTGCGGAGAGAGCTTTCTTT